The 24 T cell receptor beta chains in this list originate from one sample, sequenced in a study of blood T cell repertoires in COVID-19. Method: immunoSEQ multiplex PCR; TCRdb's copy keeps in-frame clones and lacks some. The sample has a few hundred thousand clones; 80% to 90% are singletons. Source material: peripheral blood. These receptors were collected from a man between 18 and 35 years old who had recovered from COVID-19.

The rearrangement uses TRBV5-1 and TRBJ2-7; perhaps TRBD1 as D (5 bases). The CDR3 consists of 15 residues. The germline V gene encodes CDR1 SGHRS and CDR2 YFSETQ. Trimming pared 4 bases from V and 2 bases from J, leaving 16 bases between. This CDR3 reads CASSPTGDATYEQYF. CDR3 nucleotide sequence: TGCGCCAGCAGCCCCACAGGAGACGCTACCTACGAGCAGTACTTC.

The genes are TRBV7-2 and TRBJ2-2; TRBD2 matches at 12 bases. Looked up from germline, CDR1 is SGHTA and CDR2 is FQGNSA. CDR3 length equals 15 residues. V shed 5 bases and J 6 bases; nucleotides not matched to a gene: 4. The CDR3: CASSPTSGSAGELFF. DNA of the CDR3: TGTGCCAGCAGCCCGACTAGCGGGAGCGCCGGGGAGCTGTTTTTT.

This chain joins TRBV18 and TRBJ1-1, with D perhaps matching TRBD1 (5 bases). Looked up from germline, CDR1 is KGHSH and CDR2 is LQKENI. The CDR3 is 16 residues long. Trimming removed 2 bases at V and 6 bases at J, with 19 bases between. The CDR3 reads CASSPYHTRDQAEAFF. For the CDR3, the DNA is TGTGCCAGCTCACCATACCACACCAGGGATCAGGCTGAAGCTTTCTTT.

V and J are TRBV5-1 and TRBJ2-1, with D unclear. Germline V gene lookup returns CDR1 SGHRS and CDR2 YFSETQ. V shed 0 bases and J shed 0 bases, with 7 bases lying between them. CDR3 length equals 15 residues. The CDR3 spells CASSLGQISYNEQFF. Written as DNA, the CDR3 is TGCGCCAGCAGCTTGGGTCAGATCTCCTACAATGAGCAGTTCTTC.

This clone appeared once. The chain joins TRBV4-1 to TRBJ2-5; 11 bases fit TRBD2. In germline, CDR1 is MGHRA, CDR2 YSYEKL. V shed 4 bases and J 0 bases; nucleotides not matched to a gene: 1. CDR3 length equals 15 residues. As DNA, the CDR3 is TGCGCCAGCAGCCTACTAGCGGGGGACCAAGAGACCCAGTACTTC. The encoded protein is CASSLLAGDQETQYF.

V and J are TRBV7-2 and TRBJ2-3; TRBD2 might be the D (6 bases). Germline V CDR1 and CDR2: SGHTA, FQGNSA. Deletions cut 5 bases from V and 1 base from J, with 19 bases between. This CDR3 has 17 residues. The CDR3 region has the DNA TGTGCCAGCAGCCCTCCACCTCCGCGGGACGGCACAGATACGCAGTATTTT. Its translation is CASSPPPPRDGTDTQYF.

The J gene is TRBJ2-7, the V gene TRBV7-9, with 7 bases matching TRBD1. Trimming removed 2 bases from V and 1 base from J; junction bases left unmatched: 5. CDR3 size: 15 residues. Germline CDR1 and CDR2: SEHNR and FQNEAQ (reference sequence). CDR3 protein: CASSLPGQSSYEQYF. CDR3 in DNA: TGTGCCAGCAGCTTACCGGGACAGAGTTCCTACGAGCAGTACTTC. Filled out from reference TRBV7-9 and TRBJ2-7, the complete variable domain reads DTGVSQNPRHKITKRGQNVTFRCDPISEHNRLYWYRQTLGQGPEFLTYFQNEAQLEKSRLLSDRFSAERPKGSFSTLEIQRTEQGDSAMYLCASSLPGQSSYEQYFGPGTRLTVT.

The CDR3 nucleotides read TGCGCCAGCAGCCAAGGGTTAGCGGGGTTCACAGATACGCAGTATTTT. Translating gives CASSQGLAGFTDTQYF. The chain links TRBV4-1 to TRBJ2-3, with TRBD2 matching 8 bases. The CDR3 runs to 16 residues. With 1 base clipped from V and 2 bases from J, the junction kept 5 bases outside the gene matches. Germline lookup yields CDR1 MGHRA and CDR2 YSYEKL.

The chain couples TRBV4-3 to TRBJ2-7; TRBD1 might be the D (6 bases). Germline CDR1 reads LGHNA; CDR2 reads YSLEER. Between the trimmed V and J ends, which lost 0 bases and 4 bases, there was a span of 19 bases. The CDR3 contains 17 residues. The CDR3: CASSQEPFRGMLYEQYF. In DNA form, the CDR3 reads TGCGCCAGCAGCCAAGAGCCTTTCAGGGGCATGCTGTACGAGCAGTACTTC.

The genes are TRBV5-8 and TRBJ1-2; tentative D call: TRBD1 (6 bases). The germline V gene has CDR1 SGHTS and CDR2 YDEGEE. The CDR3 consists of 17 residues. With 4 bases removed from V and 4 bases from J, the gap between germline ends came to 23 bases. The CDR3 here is CASSARMGRSRGYGYTF. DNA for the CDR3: TGTGCCAGCAGCGCGAGGATGGGTCGCTCCAGGGGCTATGGCTACACCTTC. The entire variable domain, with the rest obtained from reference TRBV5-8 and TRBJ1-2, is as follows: EAGVTQSPTHLIKTRGQQATLRCSPISGHTSVYWYQQALGLGLQFLLWYDEGEERNRGNFPPRFSGRQFPNYSSELNVNALELEDSALYLCASSARMGRSRGYGYTFGSGTRLTVV.

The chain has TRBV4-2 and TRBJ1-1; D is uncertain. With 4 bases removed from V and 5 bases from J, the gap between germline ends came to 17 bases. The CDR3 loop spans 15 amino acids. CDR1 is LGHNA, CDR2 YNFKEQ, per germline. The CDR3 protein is CASSPLNSGRTEAFF. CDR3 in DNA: TGTGCCAGCAGCCCGCTAAACAGCGGTCGAACTGAAGCTTTCTTT.

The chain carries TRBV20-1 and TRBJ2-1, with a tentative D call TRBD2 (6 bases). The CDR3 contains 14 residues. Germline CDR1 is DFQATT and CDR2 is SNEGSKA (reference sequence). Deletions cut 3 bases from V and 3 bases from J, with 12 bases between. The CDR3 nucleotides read TGCAGTGCTAGTTCCGGGAGCCACTACAATGAGCAGTTCTTC. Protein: CSASSGSHYNEQFF.

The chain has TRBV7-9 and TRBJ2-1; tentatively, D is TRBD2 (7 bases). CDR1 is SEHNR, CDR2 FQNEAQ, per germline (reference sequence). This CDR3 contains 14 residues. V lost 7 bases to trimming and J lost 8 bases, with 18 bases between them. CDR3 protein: CASTGGRLWDEQFF. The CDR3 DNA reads TGTGCCAGCACGGGGGGCCGTCTCTGGGATGAGCAGTTCTTC.

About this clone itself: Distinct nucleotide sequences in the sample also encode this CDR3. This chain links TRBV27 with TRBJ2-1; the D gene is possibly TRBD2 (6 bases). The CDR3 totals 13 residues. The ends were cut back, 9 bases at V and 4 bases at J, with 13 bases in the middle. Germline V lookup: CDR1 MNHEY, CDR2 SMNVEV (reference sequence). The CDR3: CASSLGGYNEQFF. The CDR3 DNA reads TGTGCCAGTTCCCTCGGGGGATACAATGAGCAGTTCTTC.

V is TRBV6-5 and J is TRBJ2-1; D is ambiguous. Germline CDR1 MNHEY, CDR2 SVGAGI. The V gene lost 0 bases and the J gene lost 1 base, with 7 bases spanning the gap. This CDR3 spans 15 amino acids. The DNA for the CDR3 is TGTGCCAGCAGTTACTCAGACAATTCCTACAATGAGCAGTTCTTC. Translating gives CASSYSDNSYNEQFF.

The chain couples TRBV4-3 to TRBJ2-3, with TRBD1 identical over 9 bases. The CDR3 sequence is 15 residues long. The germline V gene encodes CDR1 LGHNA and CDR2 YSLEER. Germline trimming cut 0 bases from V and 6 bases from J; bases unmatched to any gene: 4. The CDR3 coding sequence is TGCGCCAGCAGCCAAGATATGGGGACAGGGGATACGCAGTATTTT. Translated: CASSQDMGTGDTQYF.

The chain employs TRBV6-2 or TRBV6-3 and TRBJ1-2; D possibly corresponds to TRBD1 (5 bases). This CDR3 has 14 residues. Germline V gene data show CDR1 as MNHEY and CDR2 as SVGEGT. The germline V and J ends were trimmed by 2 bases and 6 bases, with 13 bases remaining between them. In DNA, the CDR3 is TGTGCCAGCAGTTACACTTCAGGGTTTGATGGCTACACCTTC. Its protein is CASSYTSGFDGYTF.

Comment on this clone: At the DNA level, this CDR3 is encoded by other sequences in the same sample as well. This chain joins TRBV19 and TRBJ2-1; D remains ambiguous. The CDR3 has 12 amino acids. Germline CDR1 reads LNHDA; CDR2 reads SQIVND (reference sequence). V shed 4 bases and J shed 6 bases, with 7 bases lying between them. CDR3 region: CASSTTGNEQFF. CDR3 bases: TGTGCCAGTAGTACAACGGGCAATGAGCAGTTCTTC.

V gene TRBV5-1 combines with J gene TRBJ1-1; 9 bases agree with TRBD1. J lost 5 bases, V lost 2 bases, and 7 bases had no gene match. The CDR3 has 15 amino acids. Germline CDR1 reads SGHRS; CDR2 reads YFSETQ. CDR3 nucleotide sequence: TGCGCCAGCAGCTTCACGTCCGGACAGGGGACTGAAGCTTTCTTT. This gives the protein CASSFTSGQGTEAFF.

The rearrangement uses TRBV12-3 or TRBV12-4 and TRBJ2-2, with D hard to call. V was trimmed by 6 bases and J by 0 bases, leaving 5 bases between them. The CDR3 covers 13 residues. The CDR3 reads CASSLANTGELFF. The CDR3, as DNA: TGTGCCAGCAGCCTAGCGAACACCGGGGAGCTGTTTTTT.

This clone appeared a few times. In DNA form, the CDR3 reads TGCGCCAGCAGCTGGACAGGGGGTAACACTGAAGCTTTCTTT. Residues: CASSWTGGNTEAFF. The V gene is TRBV5-1, the J gene TRBJ1-1, with 10 bases fitting TRBD1. The CDR3 is made up of 14 amino acids. In germline, CDR1 is SGHRS, CDR2 YFSETQ. V shed 3 bases, J shed 2 bases, and the junction held 1 base outside the gene matches.

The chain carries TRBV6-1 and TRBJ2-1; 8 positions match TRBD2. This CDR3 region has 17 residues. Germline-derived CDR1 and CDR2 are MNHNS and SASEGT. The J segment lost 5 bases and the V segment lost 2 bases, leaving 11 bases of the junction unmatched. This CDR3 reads CASSEHRAGGPDNEQFF. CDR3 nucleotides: TGTGCCAGCAGTGAACATCGGGCGGGGGGCCCTGACAATGAGCAGTTCTTC.

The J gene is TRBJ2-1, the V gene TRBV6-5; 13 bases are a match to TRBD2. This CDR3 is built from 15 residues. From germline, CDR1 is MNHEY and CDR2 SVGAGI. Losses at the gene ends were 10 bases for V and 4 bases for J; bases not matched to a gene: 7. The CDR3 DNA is TGTGCCACCCGGACTAGCGGGAGTAGGTACAATGAGCAGTTCTTC. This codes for CATRTSGSRYNEQFF.

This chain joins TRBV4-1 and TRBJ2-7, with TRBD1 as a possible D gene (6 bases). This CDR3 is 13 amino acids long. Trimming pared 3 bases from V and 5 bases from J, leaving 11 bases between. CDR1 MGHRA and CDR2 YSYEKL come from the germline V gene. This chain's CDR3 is CASSQQDRDEQYF. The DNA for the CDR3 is TGCGCCAGCAGCCAGCAGGACAGAGACGAGCAGTACTTC.